Below, 17 T cell receptor beta chains from the same sample are listed, as sequenced in a study of Ad26.COV2.S vaccination and SARS-CoV-2 variants. TCRdb's table, derived via immunoSEQ multiplex PCR, lists solely in-frame clones and lacks some. The table lists over 400,000 clones, about 90% of them singletons. The treatment here: about 20 received Ad26.COV2.S at low or high dose, single or two shots; 5 received placebo; per-sample allocation not given. Samples were taken on day 63 after the first vaccine or placebo injection. The sequencing here drew on peripheral blood, taken in a trial of Ad26.COV2.S vaccine versus placebo. Receptors were obtained from a person between 18 and 65 years old who received the Ad26.COV2.S COVID-19 vaccine or a placebo.

The chain employs TRBV5-5 and TRBJ1-2; 12 bases are a match to TRBD1. Trimming at V came to 4 bases and at J to 7 bases, leaving 8 bases not matched to a gene. Germline lookup yields CDR1 SGHKS and CDR2 YYEKEE (reference sequence). This CDR3 is built from 15 residues. CDR3 in DNA: TGTGCCAGCAGCGGACCGGGACAGGGGGCGCTTGGCTACACCTTC. Translation: CASSGPGQGALGYTF.

This chain connects TRBV7-2 to TRBJ1-5; 7 bases are shared with TRBD1. V trimming: 5 bases; J trimming: 7 bases; junction bases outside the gene matches: 8. CDR1 and CDR2 (germline): SGHTA, FQGNSA. CDR3 size: 14 residues. CDR3 in DNA: TGTGCCAGCAGCCCCGACAGGGTTAGCCAGCCCCAGCATTTT. Translated: CASSPDRVSQPQHF.

The genes are TRBV19 and TRBJ2-7; D is perhaps TRBD1 (6 bases). Trimming shortened V by 3 bases and J by 2 bases, and 17 bases separated the two germline ends. The germline V gene has CDR1 LNHDA and CDR2 SQIVND (reference sequence). The length of the CDR3 is 16 residues. CDR3 in amino acids: CASSITGTSKPYEQYF. DNA for the CDR3: TGTGCCAGTAGTATTACAGGGACGTCGAAACCCTACGAGCAGTACTTC.

This chain uses TRBV7-2 with TRBJ1-2, with TRBD1 identical over 8 bases. In germline, CDR1 is SGHTA, CDR2 FQGNSA. The V gene end was trimmed by 4 bases and the J gene end by 4 bases; junction bases not matched to a gene: 5. This CDR3 spans 14 amino acids. Here the CDR3 reads CASSSDRGGYGYTF. Written as DNA, the CDR3 is TGTGCCAGCAGCTCCGACAGGGGCGGCTATGGCTACACCTTC.

V is TRBV10-2 and J is TRBJ1-4; 9 nucleotides align to TRBD1. CDR3 size: 12 residues. CDR1 and CDR2 from the germline V gene are WSHSY and SAAADI. Trimming took 10 bases from V and 7 from J; bases not matched to a gene: 4. In nucleotides, the CDR3 is TGCGCCACCCGGGACAGGGCTGAAAAACTGTTTTTT. Translation: CATRDRAEKLFF.

The V call is TRBV6-4, the J call TRBJ2-1; TRBD1 matches at 10 bases. V was pared by 5 bases and J by 6 bases, with 7 bases of the junction left unmatched. The CDR3 runs to 15 residues. The germline V gene has CDR1 MRHNA and CDR2 SNTAGT. The CDR3 sequence: CASSSGQGEVNEQFF. CDR3 coding DNA: TGTGCCAGCAGTTCAGGACAGGGGGAGGTCAATGAGCAGTTCTTC.

The chain carries TRBV5-4 and TRBJ2-7, with D uncertain. Germline CDR1 SGHNT, CDR2 YYREEE (reference sequence). V was clipped by 2 bases and J by 5 bases, with 8 bases between them. The CDR3 runs 12 residues. Here the CDR3 DNA reads TGTGCCAGCAGCTTTCACGGTGACGAGCAGTACTTC. This gives the protein CASSFHGDEQYF.

This clone was observed a handful of times. J is TRBJ1-1 and V is TRBV7-2; D is uncertain. Germline lookup yields CDR1 SGHTA and CDR2 FQGNSA. With 3 bases removed from V and 0 bases from J, the gap between germline ends came to 8 bases. The CDR3 runs 14 residues. CDR3 sequence reads: CASSLRVLNTEAFF. The CDR3 region has the DNA TGTGCCAGCAGCTTGAGGGTTTTGAACACTGAAGCTTTCTTT.

This clone was picked up one time. The V and J genes are TRBV27 and TRBJ2-7, with D possibly being TRBD1 or TRBD2 (5 bases each). Trimming pared 6 bases from V and 2 bases from J, leaving 29 bases between. The CDR3 is made up of 19 amino acids. Germline assignment: CDR1 MNHEY and CDR2 SMNVEV (reference sequence). CDR3 region: CASRRAAYYDSTHPYEQYF. The CDR3 DNA reads as TGTGCCAGCAGGCGGGCCGCTTATTATGACAGTACTCATCCCTACGAGCAGTACTTC.

This chain uses TRBV10-2 with TRBJ1-2; no clear D gene. The CDR3 spans 14 residues. V lost 0 bases and J 14 bases, leaving 19 bases between the germline ends. Germline lookup yields CDR1 WSHSY and CDR2 SAAADI. The CDR3 region has the DNA TGCGCCAGCAGTGAGTCGATTTCGCCAGAGCCTATGACCTTC. Its translation: CASSESISPEPMTF.

This chain connects TRBV7-6 to TRBJ2-3; D gene unclear. The germline gives CDR1 SGHVS, CDR2 FNYEAQ. The CDR3 totals 13 residues. Trimming pared 2 bases from V and 2 bases from J, leaving 5 bases between. The CDR3 spells CASSLKATDTQYF. The CDR3 coding sequence is TGTGCCAGCAGCTTAAAGGCCACAGATACGCAGTATTTT.

In the case of this clone: Other DNA sequences in the same sample also yield this CDR3. The rearrangement uses TRBV6-2 or TRBV6-3 and TRBJ1-1, with unresolved D. The CDR3 is made up of 13 amino acids. Trimming shortened V by 2 bases and J by 1 base, and 5 bases separated the two germline ends. Germline lookup yields CDR1 MNHEY and CDR2 SVGEGT. CDR3 residues: CASSYGRNTEAFF. The DNA for the CDR3 is TGTGCCAGCAGTTACGGCAGGAACACTGAAGCTTTCTTT.

CDR3 sequence (DNA): TGTGCCAGCAGTCGCATTCGAGCGGGCACTGAAGCTTTCTTT. This sequence encodes CASSRIRAGTEAFF. The V gene is TRBV11-2, the J gene TRBJ1-1, with D unresolved. The germline V and J ends were trimmed by 6 bases and 4 bases, with 15 bases remaining between them. This CDR3 has 14 residues. Germline CDR1 reads SGHAT; CDR2 reads FQNNGV.

The chain recombines TRBV19 with TRBJ2-3, with 12 positions matching TRBD2. From germline, CDR1 is LNHDA and CDR2 SQIVND (reference sequence). The CDR3 has 20 residues. V lost 0 bases to trimming and J lost 4 bases; unmatched junction nucleotides: 14. The DNA of the CDR3 is TGTGCCAGTAGTATAGATGCCCCCCAAGCTAGCGGGGGGGAGCCAGATACGCAGTATTTT. It codes for CASSIDAPQASGGEPDTQYF.

This chain uses TRBV5-1 with TRBJ2-1; perhaps TRBD2 as D (6 bases). This CDR3 has 17 amino acids. Germline V gives CDR1 SGHRS, CDR2 YFSETQ. V was clipped by 3 bases and J by 0 bases, with 16 bases between them. The CDR3 loop reads CASSSPGGKSSYNEQFF. CDR3 bases: TGCGCCAGCAGCTCTCCGGGCGGGAAGTCCTCCTACAATGAGCAGTTCTTC.

This chain uses TRBV28 with TRBJ1-6; D unclear. With 7 bases removed from V and 6 bases from J, the gap between germline ends came to 16 bases. The CDR3 contains 15 residues. Germline CDR1 and CDR2: MDHEN and SYDVKM. The chain's CDR3 is CASKRSRVSNSPLHF. DNA of the CDR3: TGTGCCAGCAAAAGAAGTAGGGTTAGTAATTCACCCCTCCACTTT.

The chain uses TRBV6-2 or TRBV6-3 and TRBJ1-1; 10 nucleotides line up with TRBD1. This CDR3 comprises 15 residues. V was clipped by 4 bases and J by 4 bases; unmatched bases: 6. Germline V gene sequence: CDR1 MNHEY, CDR2 SVGEGT. The CDR3 loop is CASSSRDRGRTEAFF. CDR3 in DNA: TGTGCCAGCAGTTCCCGGGACAGGGGACGCACTGAAGCTTTCTTT.